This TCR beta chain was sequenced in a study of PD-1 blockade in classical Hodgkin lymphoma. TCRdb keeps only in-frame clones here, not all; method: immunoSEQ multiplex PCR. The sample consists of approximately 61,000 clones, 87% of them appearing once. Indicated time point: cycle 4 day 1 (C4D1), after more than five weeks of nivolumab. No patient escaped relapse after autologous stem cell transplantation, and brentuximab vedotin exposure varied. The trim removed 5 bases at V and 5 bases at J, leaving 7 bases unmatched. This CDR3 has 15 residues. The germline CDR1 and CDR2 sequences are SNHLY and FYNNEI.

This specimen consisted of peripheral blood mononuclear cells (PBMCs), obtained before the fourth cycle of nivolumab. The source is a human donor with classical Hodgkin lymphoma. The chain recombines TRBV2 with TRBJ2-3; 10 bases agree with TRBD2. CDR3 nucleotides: TGTGCCAGCAGTCAGAGCGGGGGGGGAATAGATACGCAGTATTTT. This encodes CASSQSGGGIDTQYF.